This T cell receptor (beta chain) was identified in a study of human T cells and chemical hapten exposure. The library attached unique molecular identifiers to individual cDNA molecules. TCRdb fed the RACE reads into MiXCR, producing one record per CDR3 protein. The profile shows 85,000 or so distinct CDR3 sequences, roughly 11% of them singletons. In the case of this clonotype: A clone one base away is much larger, so this may be a read error.

The time point denotes: patch test 2, 6 weeks after DPC sensitization. Treatment meaning: therapeutic diphenylcyclopropenone sensitization with weekly scalp DPC. The CDR3 is made up of 13 amino acids. CDR1 SGHAT and CDR2 FQNNGV come from the germline V gene. The sequencing used whole blood, collected in connection with sensitization to the hapten diphenylcyclopropenone (DPC). The chain uses TRBV11-2 and TRBJ1-5; no definite D call. The assigned J gene may be wrong: the sequence end matches TRBJ2-3 better. The TCR was taken from a man younger than 35 with alopecia areata. Some clones in this sample may be carry-over from other donors' samples. CDR3 region: CASSWDRDQPQYF. In DNA form, the CDR3 reads TGTGCCAGCAGCTGGGATAGGGATCAGCCCCAGTATTTT.